Listed below are T cell receptor beta chains from one sample, sequenced in a study of radiotherapy plus CTLA-4 blockade in lung cancer. Produced via immunoSEQ multiplex PCR; TCRdb's table is partial and in-frame only. The data hold roughly 50,000 clones, with 75% to 90% observed a single time. Sequencing was performed on peripheral blood, taken from a patient treated with radiotherapy plus ipilimumab. These receptors originate from a human donor with non-small cell lung cancer who had stable disease on radiotherapy plus ipilimumab. Both conserved end residues are part of each CDR3.

CDR3	V	J
CASSLNSGGQNIQYF	TRBV5-1	TRBJ2-4
CSVRSGNVNEQFF	TRBV29-1	TRBJ2-1
CASRLSTSGSADTQYF	TRBV4-1	TRBJ2-3
CASSGAGRRGETQYF	TRBV13	TRBJ2-5
CASKGTGELFF	TRBV7-9	TRBJ2-2
CASSVGERRSSYNEQFF	TRBV9	TRBJ2-1
CASRLIGGQGGTGELFF	TRBV7-8	TRBJ2-2
CASSDASGTGHYEQYF	TRBV28	TRBJ2-7
CASSSERDTFNYGYTF	TRBV5-1	TRBJ1-2
CASSTTTGTGELFF	TRBV7-3	TRBJ2-2
CASSQVGQGIGAFF	TRBV14	TRBJ1-1
CASSSREWISGELFF	TRBV5-4	TRBJ2-2
CASSGLAGNGKTQYF	TRBV19	TRBJ2-5
CASSSTGAWYEQYF	TRBV7-2	TRBJ2-7
CASSLASGEEQFF	TRBV5-1	TRBJ2-1
CASSDRDSGTDTQYF	TRBV28	TRBJ2-3
CAWRGGTYNEQFF	TRBV30	TRBJ2-1